A single sample gave rise to the 27 T cell receptor beta chains below, sequenced in a study of identical twins. In TCRdb, the 5' RACE reads were re-called with MiXCR into one record per CDR3 protein. The table has 1,800,000 or so distinct CDR3 sequences, 32% seen once. The sequencing sample was made of cord blood. Receptor source: a newborn girl in good health.

This clonotype was found once. The germline gene is not matched at one end of the junction; a read error may be the cause. The chain has TRBV28 and TRBJ2-4, with D hard to call. The CDR3 contains 15 residues. Per the germline V gene, CDR1 is MDHEN and CDR2 is SYDVKM. This chain's CDR3 is CASSYKVPGKNIRYF. CDR3 DNA: TGTGCCAGCAGTTACAAGGTCCCGGGCAAAAACATTCGGTACTTC.

The V gene is TRBV29-1, the J gene TRBJ2-2; TRBD2 agrees at 9 bases. From germline, CDR1 is SQVTM and CDR2 ANQGSEA. The CDR3 runs 14 residues. J was trimmed by 0 bases and V by 6 bases; bases with no gene match: 2. The CDR3 protein is CSVPSGTNTGELFF. The CDR3 nucleotides read TGCAGCGTACCTAGCGGGACGAACACCGGGGAGCTGTTTTTT.

The chain carries TRBV28 and TRBJ2-7; possible D gene TRBD2, 7 bases. The V gene's germline CDR1 is MDHEN and CDR2 SYDVKM. V was clipped by 4 bases and J by 3 bases, with 16 bases between them. There are 15 residues in the CDR3. This chain's CDR3 is CASSSRGGRDYEQYF. Written as DNA, the CDR3 is TGTGCCAGCAGTTCAAGGGGGGGACGGGACTACGAGCAGTACTTC.

The V and J genes are TRBV3-1 and TRBJ2-1; D unclear. V lost 0 bases and J lost 7, with 7 bases in between. This CDR3 region has 13 residues. The germline CDR1 and CDR2 sequences are LGHDT and YNNKEL (reference sequence). CDR3: CASSQDSVNEQFF. In DNA, the CDR3 is TGTGCCAGCAGCCAAGATTCAGTAAATGAGCAGTTCTTC.

J is TRBJ1-3 and V is TRBV12-3 or TRBV12-4, with TRBD1 matching 11 bases. V was pared by 6 bases and J by 0 bases, with 7 bases of the junction left unmatched. The CDR3 contains 17 residues. The CDR3 loop is CASRSGTGGSSGNTIYF. The CDR3 bases are TGTGCCAGCAGATCCGGGACAGGGGGGTCCTCTGGAAACACCATATATTTT.

This chain links TRBV24-1 with TRBJ2-1; possible D gene TRBD1, 6 bases. Germline V gene lookup returns CDR1 KGHDR and CDR2 SFDVKD. The CDR3 spans 12 residues. V lost 9 bases and J 2 bases, leaving 7 bases between the germline ends. CDR3 protein: CATRDTYNEQFF. As DNA, the CDR3 is TGTGCCACCCGGGACACCTACAATGAGCAGTTCTTC.

The chain uses TRBV6-6 and TRBJ2-3, with 9 bases fitting TRBD2. The length of the CDR3 is 15 residues. V trimming: 2 bases; J trimming: 2 bases; junction bases outside the gene matches: 2. In germline, CDR1 is MNHNY, CDR2 SVGAGI (reference sequence). For the CDR3, the DNA is TGTGCCAGCAGTTACGTAGCGGGGGTCACAGATACGCAGTATTTT. Translation gives CASSYVAGVTDTQYF.

This clonotype appeared a single time. The chain couples TRBV19 to TRBJ1-4; D is ambiguous. CDR1 and CDR2 from the germline V gene are LNHDA and SQIVND (reference sequence). V was pared by 3 bases and J by 0 bases, with 5 bases between. This CDR3 region has 14 residues. DNA for the CDR3: TGTGCCAGTAGTATCATTGCAACTAATGAAAAACTGTTTTTT. Translating it yields CASSIIATNEKLFF.

The J gene is TRBJ2-7, the V gene TRBV3-1; D possibly corresponds to TRBD1 (5 bases). CDR3 length: 14 amino acids. CDR1 and CDR2 from the germline V gene are LGHDT and YNNKEL (reference sequence). Trimming shortened V by 4 bases and J by 4 bases, and 14 bases separated the two germline ends. CDR3 in DNA: TGTGCCAGCAGCCCCCAGGGCTTGGAGTACGAGCAGTACTTC. This sequence encodes CASSPQGLEYEQYF.

This clonotype was counted between two and nine times. CDR3 sequence: CASSYAGEETQYF. The CDR3 nucleotides are TGTGCCAGCAGTTACGCGGGGGAAGAGACCCAGTACTTC. J is TRBJ2-5 and V is TRBV6-2 or TRBV6-3, with 7 bases that match TRBD2. The junction had 0 bases not matched to a gene; V was cut back by 2 bases and J by 3 bases. The CDR3 extends over 13 amino acids. Looked up from germline, CDR1 is MNHEY and CDR2 is SVGEGT.

The V call is TRBV5-4, the J call TRBJ2-1; D is ambiguous. The CDR3 runs 13 residues. Between the trimmed V and J ends, which lost 0 bases and 10 bases, there was a span of 11 bases. Per the germline V gene, CDR1 is SGHNT and CDR2 is YYREEE (reference sequence). The CDR3: CASSLAETYEQFF. DNA for the CDR3: TGTGCCAGCAGCTTGGCAGAAACCTACGAGCAGTTCTTC.

With respect to this clonotype: Being one base from a much bigger clone, this may be a read error. This chain links TRBV29-1 with TRBJ1-2; D is ambiguous. Germline CDR1 SQVTM, CDR2 ANQGSEA. This CDR3 is built from 12 residues. The V end was cut by 0 bases, the J end by 6 bases, with 8 bases between. The CDR3: CSVEDRVDGYTF. The CDR3 region has the DNA TGCAGCGTTGAAGATCGGGTGGATGGCTACACCTTC. The full variable domain, completed using reference TRBV29-1 and TRBJ1-2, is SAVISQKPSRDICQRGTSLTIQCQVDSQVTMMFWYRQQPGQSLTLIATANQGSEATYESGFVIDKFPISRPNLTFSTLTVSNMSPEDSSIYLCSVEDRVDGYTFGSGTRLTVV.

This clonotype was detected only a few times. This chain connects TRBV10-3 to TRBJ1-2, with a weak D call TRBD1 (6 bases). From germline, CDR1 is ENHRY and CDR2 SYGVKD. The V end lost 1 base, the J end lost 2 bases, and 8 bases lay between the germline ends. This CDR3 is 14 amino acids long. In DNA form, the CDR3 reads TGTGCCATCAGTGAGTTGCAGGGGAACTATGGCTACACCTTC. It is translated as CAISELQGNYGYTF.

The chain uses TRBV29-1 and TRBJ2-1; D is possibly TRBD1 (5 bases). Germline loops: CDR1 SQVTM, CDR2 ANQGSEA. Between the trimmed V and J ends, which lost 7 bases and 7 bases, there was a span of 20 bases. This CDR3 spans 14 amino acids. The CDR3 region is CSALSETEANEQFF. The CDR3 DNA is TGCAGCGCGCTCTCCGAGACAGAGGCAAATGAGCAGTTCTTC.

The chain combines TRBV24-1 with TRBJ2-3; D is possibly TRBD1 (8 bases). Trimming removed 1 base from V and 4 bases from J, with 14 bases in between. The CDR3 extends over 16 amino acids. CDR1 KGHDR and CDR2 SFDVKD come from the germline V gene. The CDR3 sequence: CATSDFWTGRADTQYF. For the CDR3, the DNA is TGTGCCACCAGTGATTTCTGGACAGGGAGGGCAGATACGCAGTATTTT.

To note about this clonotype: This may be a read error, as it is one base from a much larger clone. The gene calls are TRBV29-1 and TRBJ2-7; D not resolved. With 4 bases removed from V and 7 bases from J, the gap between germline ends came to 11 bases. CDR1 SQVTM and CDR2 ANQGSEA come from the germline V gene. The CDR3 loop spans 11 amino acids. The CDR3 nucleotides read TGCAGCGTTGCGGACCCGAATGAGCAGTACTTC. Its translation is CSVADPNEQYF.

The gene calls are TRBV20-1 and TRBJ1-5; D ambiguous. The CDR3 is 16 residues long. CDR1 DFQATT and CDR2 SNEGSKA come from the germline V gene (reference sequence). Trimming left V 2 bases short and J 1 base short, with 15 bases between. The CDR3 DNA reads as TGCAGTGCTAGACAGGTTGGCGGTTTAAGCAATCAGCCCCAGCATTTT. Translating gives CSARQVGGLSNQPQHF.

This chain connects TRBV3-1 to TRBJ2-1; D is unclear. The CDR3 is 13 amino acids. The V gene lost 0 bases and the J gene lost 10 bases, with 10 bases spanning the gap. Per the germline V gene, CDR1 is LGHDT and CDR2 is YNNKEL (reference sequence). The chain's CDR3 is CASSQDPATEQFF. Written as DNA, the CDR3 is TGTGCCAGCAGCCAAGATCCGGCTACCGAGCAGTTCTTC.

The V call is TRBV7-9, the J call TRBJ2-1; 7 bases agree with TRBD2. Germline V CDR1 and CDR2: SEHNR, FQNEAQ (reference sequence). Germline trimming cut 4 bases from V and 5 bases from J; bases unmatched to any gene: 17. The CDR3 is 18 amino acids. The CDR3 spells CASSSPSSGAGRNNEQFF. The DNA of the CDR3 is TGTGCCAGCAGCTCCCCTTCGAGCGGAGCGGGGCGCAACAATGAGCAGTTCTTC.

This clonotype was seen a few times. The chain links TRBV2 to TRBJ2-7; D unresolved. The germline CDR1 and CDR2 sequences are SNHLY and FYNNEI. This CDR3 region has 13 residues. V lost 3 bases and J lost 2, with 8 bases in between. The CDR3 reads CASSEGPAYEQYF. CDR3 coding DNA: TGTGCCAGCAGTGAGGGTCCCGCCTACGAGCAGTACTTC.

This clonotype was found many times. The chain is built from TRBV11-2 and TRBJ2-3, with a possible D match to TRBD2 (7 bases). The germline V gene encodes CDR1 SGHAT and CDR2 FQNNGV. The length of the CDR3 is 16 residues. V lost 5 bases, J lost 2 bases, and 17 bases lay in between. CDR3 bases: TGTGCCAGCAGCCAGGGTATCGGGGGGCCCACAGATACGCAGTATTTT. This gives the protein CASSQGIGGPTDTQYF.

This clonotype has just a few counts. The chain has TRBV5-1 and TRBJ1-2, with D tentatively TRBD1 (5 bases). There are 12 residues in the CDR3. Trimming pared 3 bases from V and 8 bases from J, leaving 11 bases between. Germline-derived CDR1 and CDR2 are SGHRS and YFSETQ. The CDR3 DNA follows: TGCGCCAGCAGCTCGGGGGGATGGGGCTACACCTTC. Residues: CASSSGGWGYTF.

In the case of this clonotype: The junction departs from the called germline gene at one end, perhaps through a read error. The J gene is TRBJ1-6, the V gene TRBV28; D not certain. The CDR3 is 14 amino acids. Germline V gene lookup returns CDR1 MDHEN and CDR2 SYDVKM. The CDR3 coding sequence is TGTGCCAGCAGTCTCCGGGAGTATAATTCACCCCCCCACTTT. Protein: CASSLREYNSPPHF.

V gene TRBV28 combines with J gene TRBJ2-7; D may be TRBD2 (6 bases). The V end was cut by 6 bases, the J end by 0 bases, with 15 bases between. The V gene's germline CDR1 is MDHEN and CDR2 SYDVKM. This CDR3 region has 15 residues. The CDR3 sequence is CASRPSAGPSYEQYF. In nucleotides, the CDR3 is TGTGCCAGCAGACCGAGTGCGGGGCCCTCCTACGAGCAGTACTTC.

This clonotype was detected a few times. The chain combines TRBV7-9 with TRBJ2-7; 7 nucleotides align to TRBD1. CDR1 and CDR2 from the germline V gene are SEHNR and FQNEAQ (reference sequence). The J segment lost 0 bases and the V segment lost 2 bases, leaving 10 bases of the junction unmatched. This CDR3 is 17 amino acids long. CDR3: CASSLLKGTASSYEQYF. Here the CDR3 DNA reads TGTGCCAGCAGCTTATTGAAAGGGACAGCGAGCTCCTACGAGCAGTACTTC.

This clonotype was detected only a few times. The chain is built from TRBV6-2 or TRBV6-3 and TRBJ2-5; D is undetermined. The CDR3 length is 12 residues. V lost 1 base, J lost 4 bases, and 4 bases lay in between. CDR1 is MNHEY, CDR2 SVGEGT, per germline. The CDR3 here is CASSYFGETQYF. The CDR3 DNA reads as TGTGCCAGCAGTTACTTCGGAGAGACCCAGTACTTC.

A few counts support this clonotype. The chain has TRBV29-1 and TRBJ2-7; the D call may be TRBD1 or TRBD2 (6 bases each). V was clipped by 2 bases and J by 4 bases, with 15 bases between them. CDR1 and CDR2 (germline): SQVTM, ANQGSEA. The CDR3 sequence is 14 residues long. In nucleotides, the CDR3 is TGCAGCGTTGAACTTGCCAGGGGAGGATACGAGCAGTACTTC. This encodes CSVELARGGYEQYF.